This T cell receptor beta chain was identified in a study of cytomegalovirus exposure and HLA in healthy donors. Study information: Sequencing of about 200 million T cells in an earlier analysis found 100 million or so unique TCR beta sequences. Unique TCRs from HLA-typed donors, around 93 million of them, were held in an early data release. Study conclusions and caveats: In a later analysis, CMV-associated beta chains were mostly HLA-associated, it appeared. Earlier analysis found most TCR beta V segments productive about 90% or about 30% of the time.

Germline V CDR1 and CDR2: SQVTM, ANQGSEA. Trimming took off 3 bases at V and 0 bases at J, with 8 bases between the two ends. The CDR3 spans 13 residues. This PCR relied on a set of 60 Vbeta primers and 13 Jbeta primers. Sequenced by immunoSEQ multiplex PCR; TCRdb stores in-frame clones only, minus some. The sample contains some 200,000 clones, over 70% of which appear only once. This clone was counted a single time. The antigen is undetermined. The source is a man aged 50-59 years in good health and CMV-seronegative. Specimen: PBMCs. This sequence joins TRBV29-1 and TRBJ1-1; D ambiguous. The CDR3 nucleotides are TGCAGCGTTGAGCGTGTCCTGAACACTGAAGCTTTCTTT. The encoded protein is CSVERVLNTEAFF.